Listed below are T cell receptor beta chains from one sample, sequenced in a study of T cells in Graves' hyperthyroidism and ophthalmopathy. TCRdb analysed the multiplex PCR reads with MiXCR anew, one entry per CDR3 protein. The sample includes some 490,000 distinct CDR3 sequences, approximately 23% of them seen just once. Sequences were obtained from blood. These receptors came from a woman aged 70 to 79 with Graves' ophthalmopathy. Each CDR3 is given with its conserved first and last residue. The D gene is left open where the match is weak. Part of the rows lack a size; the others show once, few, many or a class for expanded clones.

j_call: TRBJ1-2
clone_size: many
v_call: TRBV6-5
d_call: NA
cdr3_nt: TGTGCCAGCAGTTACTCGGGGGGCTCTGGCTACACCTTC
cdr3_aa: CASSYSGGSGYTF

j_call: TRBJ2-2
clone_size: many
v_call: TRBV11-2
d_call: TRBD2
cdr3_nt: TGTGCCAGCAGCTTAGCGGGAGGGTACACCGGGGAGCTGTTTTTT
cdr3_aa: CASSLAGGYTGELFF

j_call: TRBJ2-6
clone_size: NA
v_call: TRBV6-1
d_call: NA
cdr3_nt: TGTGCCAGCAGTCTAGGTCAATACTCTGGGGCCAACGTCCTGACTTTC
cdr3_aa: CASSLGQYSGANVLTF

j_call: TRBJ1-5
clone_size: many
v_call: TRBV12-3/TRBV12-4
d_call: NA
cdr3_nt: TGTGCCAGCAGTTTAGGGATAGGGGACGGCAATCAGCCCCAGCATTTT
cdr3_aa: CASSLGIGDGNQPQHF

j_call: TRBJ2-3
clone_size: NA
v_call: TRBV20-1
d_call: TRBD2
cdr3_nt: TGCAGTGCTGGGGTCGGCGGGGGTTTTGCAGATACGCAGTATTTT
cdr3_aa: CSAGVGGGFADTQYF

j_call: TRBJ2-2
clone_size: NA
v_call: TRBV9
d_call: TRBD2
cdr3_nt: TGTGCCAGCAGCGAGGGACTAGCGGAGAACACCGGGGAGCTGTTTTTT
cdr3_aa: CASSEGLAENTGELFF

j_call: TRBJ2-2
clone_size: NA
v_call: TRBV20-1
d_call: NA
cdr3_nt: TGCAGTGCTAGAGGGTATACAACCGGGGAGCTGTTTTTT
cdr3_aa: CSARGYTTGELFF

j_call: TRBJ1-1
clone_size: many
v_call: TRBV12-3/TRBV12-4
d_call: NA
cdr3_nt: TGTGCCAGCGGCCCACAACCAGTCATGAACACTGAAGCTTTCTTT
cdr3_aa: CASGPQPVMNTEAFF

j_call: TRBJ2-7
clone_size: few
v_call: TRBV6-5
d_call: TRBD1
cdr3_nt: TGTGCCAGCAGTTACAGAGGGGGCTCCCCCTACGAGCAGTACTTC
cdr3_aa: CASSYRGGSPYEQYF

j_call: TRBJ2-3
clone_size: few
v_call: TRBV25-1
d_call: NA
cdr3_nt: TGTGCCAGCAGTGACACACAGATCACAGATACGCAGTATTTT
cdr3_aa: CASSDTQITDTQYF

j_call: TRBJ1-2
clone_size: NA
v_call: TRBV6-5
d_call: NA
cdr3_nt: TGTGCCAGCAGTTACTCAGACAGGTCTAACTATGGCTACACCTTC
cdr3_aa: CASSYSDRSNYGYTF

j_call: TRBJ1-1
clone_size: few
v_call: TRBV20-1
d_call: NA
cdr3_nt: TGCAGTCCGTGGGACACCTTGAACACTGAAGCTTTCTTT
cdr3_aa: CSPWDTLNTEAFF

j_call: TRBJ2-5
clone_size: NA
v_call: TRBV7-8
d_call: TRBD2
cdr3_nt: TGTGCCAGCAGCTTAGGGACTAGCGGGAGGCCGGGGACCCAGTACTTC
cdr3_aa: CASSLGTSGRPGTQYF

j_call: TRBJ1-1
clone_size: few
v_call: TRBV12-5
d_call: NA
cdr3_nt: TGTGCTTGGGGGGCAGGGTTCACTGAAGCTTTCTTT
cdr3_aa: CAWGAGFTEAFF

j_call: TRBJ1-2
clone_size: few
v_call: TRBV7-2
d_call: TRBD1
cdr3_nt: TGTGCCAGCAGCTCCCGGGACAGGGCGGGGAATGGCTACACCTTC
cdr3_aa: CASSSRDRAGNGYTF